The text below deals with one T cell receptor beta chain. The data belong to a study of blood T cell repertoires in COVID-19. Across the study: PBMCs, B-cell-depleted T cells, or T cells provided the cDNA or gDNA that made up the material.

Generated by immunoSEQ multiplex PCR, the TCRdb table keeps only in-frame clones and is missing some. This table holds more than 200,000 clones, more than 65% found once. V shed 0 bases and J 5 bases; nucleotides not matched to a gene: 6. Germline loops: CDR1 SGHKS, CDR2 YYEKEE (reference sequence). This CDR3 is built from 15 residues. This sequence joins TRBV5-5 and TRBJ1-2; 8 positions agree with TRBD1. Source material: peripheral blood. This receptor was taken from a man aged 45-60 years with active or convalescent COVID-19. DNA of the CDR3: TGTGCCAGCAGCTTGGTGGGGACAGGACGGTATGGCTACACCTTC. This sequence encodes CASSLVGTGRYGYTF.